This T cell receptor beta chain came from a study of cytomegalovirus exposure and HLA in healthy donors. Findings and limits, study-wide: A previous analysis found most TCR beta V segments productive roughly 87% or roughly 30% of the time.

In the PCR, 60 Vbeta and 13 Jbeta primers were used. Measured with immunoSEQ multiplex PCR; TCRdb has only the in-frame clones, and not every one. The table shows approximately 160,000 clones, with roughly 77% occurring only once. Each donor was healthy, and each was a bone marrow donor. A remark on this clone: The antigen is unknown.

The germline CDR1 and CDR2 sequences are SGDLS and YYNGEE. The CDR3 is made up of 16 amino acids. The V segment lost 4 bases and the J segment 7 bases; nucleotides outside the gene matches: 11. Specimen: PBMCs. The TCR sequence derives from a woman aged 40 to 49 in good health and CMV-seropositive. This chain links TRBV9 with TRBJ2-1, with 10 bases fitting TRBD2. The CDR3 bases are TGTGCCAGCAGCCCGAGGGGTAGCGGGGGGAGGAATGAGCAGTTCTTC. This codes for CASSPRGSGGRNEQFF.